The subject of this entry is one TCR beta chain. An end of the junction differs from the germline gene, which may be a read error. The sample carries other DNA sequences with the same CDR3. This specimen belongs to a study of shared clonotypes between healthy human individuals. Turning to the study itself: The donors, two women and three men, were aged 18 to 49.

Assay used: immunoSEQ multiplex PCR; TCRdb lists only in-frame clones, some missing. The sample has over a million clones, roughly 96% seen once. This CDR3 is 15 amino acids long. Germline CDR1 and CDR2: SGHTA and FQGNSA. This sequence originates from a man aged 30 to 39 in good health. The sample was naive CD4+ T cells sorted from blood. Subset denoted: CD45RA+ positively selected. The chain combines TRBV7-2 with TRBJ2-1, with TRBD2 matching over 8 bases. This CDR3 is CASSLAGSSYNEQFF. The CDR3 DNA is TGTGCCAGCAGTTTAGCGGGGAGCTCCTACAATGAGCAGTTCTTC.